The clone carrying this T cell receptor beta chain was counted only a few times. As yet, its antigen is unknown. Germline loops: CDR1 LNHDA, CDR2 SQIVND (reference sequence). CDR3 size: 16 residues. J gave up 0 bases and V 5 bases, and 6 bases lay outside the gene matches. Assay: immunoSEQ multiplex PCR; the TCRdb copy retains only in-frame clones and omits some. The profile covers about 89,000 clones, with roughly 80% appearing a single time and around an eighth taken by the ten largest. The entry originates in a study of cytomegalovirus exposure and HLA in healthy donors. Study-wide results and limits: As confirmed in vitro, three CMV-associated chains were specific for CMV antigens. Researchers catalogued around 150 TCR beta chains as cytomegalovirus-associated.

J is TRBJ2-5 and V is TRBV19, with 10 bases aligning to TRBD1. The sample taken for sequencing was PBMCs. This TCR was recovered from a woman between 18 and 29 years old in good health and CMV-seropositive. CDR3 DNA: TGTGCCAGTAGTTTGGGACAGGGGTCGTACCAAGAGACCCAGTACTTC. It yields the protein CASSLGQGSYQETQYF.